This T cell receptor (beta chain) was retrieved from a study of Ad26.COV2.S vaccination and SARS-CoV-2 variants. Background on the study: Intramuscular Ad26.COV2.S doses were given once or twice, 56 days apart. General study points: Vaccine and placebo recipients had comparable breadth of non-spike TCRs.

The treatment denotes: around 19 received Ad26.COV2.S at low or high dose, single or two shots; about 5 received placebo; per-sample allocation not given. Sampling was done on day 63 after the first vaccine or placebo injection. Within Boston, the person who donated was an adult of 18-55 years. The method was immunoSEQ multiplex PCR; TCRdb's version includes in-frame clones alone and lacks a portion of them. The table has hundreds of thousands of clones, 89% seen once; the top ten hold approximately 2.5%. This clone was observed a handful of times. The antigen remains undetermined. The germline V gene has CDR1 SNHLY and CDR2 FYNNEI. The CDR3 is made up of 15 amino acids. The germline V and J ends were trimmed by 2 bases and 6 bases, with 11 bases remaining between them.

V and J are TRBV2 and TRBJ1-6; tentative D call: TRBD1 (5 bases). This TCR was sampled from a person aged 18 to 65 who received the Ad26.COV2.S COVID-19 vaccine or a placebo. The sequencing here drew on peripheral blood, taken in a trial of Ad26.COV2.S vaccine versus placebo. This CDR3 reads CASSEQGGVNSPLHF. The DNA of the CDR3 is TGTGCCAGCAGTGAACAGGGCGGGGTTAATTCACCCCTCCACTTT.